These 22 T cell receptor beta chains originate from one sample sequenced in a study of T cell clones after liver transplantation. Sequencing was performed with immunoSEQ multiplex PCR; in TCRdb, only in-frame clones are kept and a portion is missing. The data hold tens of thousands of clones, with about four fifths observed a single time. Specimen: CD4+ T cells from blood, collected before liver transplant. The receptors shown here come from a human donor who received a liver transplant.

The chain is built from TRBV19 and TRBJ1-2; TRBD1 is a possible D gene (5 bases). CDR1 and CDR2 (germline): LNHDA, SQIVND (reference sequence). V was cut by 0 bases and J by 7 bases, with 9 bases left in between. CDR3 length: 13 residues. The CDR3 DNA is TGTGCCAGTAGTATAGACAGGGAAGCTGGCTACACCTTC. Its protein is CASSIDREAGYTF. Full variable domain (missing parts from reference TRBV19 and TRBJ1-2): DGGITQSPKYLFRKEGQNVTLSCEQNLNHDAMYWYRQDPGQGLRLIYYSQIVNDFQKGDIAEGYSVSREKKESFPLTVTSAQKNPTAFYLCASSIDREAGYTFGSGTRLTVV.

This rearrangement joins TRBV6-5 to TRBJ1-2; perhaps TRBD1 as D (5 bases). The CDR3 runs to 13 residues. Germline CDR1 reads MNHEY; CDR2 reads SVGAGI. The ends were cut back, 6 bases at V and 1 base at J, with 9 bases in the middle. CDR3 amino acids: CASSPQVNYGYTF. CDR3 nucleotides: TGTGCCAGCAGCCCACAGGTTAACTATGGCTACACCTTC.

The CDR3 region is CASSPGLAGINEQFF. The CDR3 DNA sequence: TGTGCCAGCAGCCCGGGACTAGCGGGGATCAATGAGCAGTTCTTC. V usage is TRBV7-3 and J usage is TRBJ2-1; TRBD2 matches 13 bases. The CDR3 extends over 15 amino acids. V trimming: 5 bases; J trimming: 6 bases; junction bases outside the gene matches: 4. CDR1 and CDR2 (germline): SGHTA, FQGTGA. Full variable domain (missing parts from reference TRBV7-3 and TRBJ2-1): GAGVSQTPSNKVTEKGKYVELRCDPISGHTALYWYRQSLGQGPEFLIYFQGTGAADDSGLPNDRFFAVRPEGSVSTLKIQRTERGDSAVYLCASSPGLAGINEQFFGPGTRLTVL.

This clone was observed a few times. Other DNA sequences in the same sample also yield this CDR3. CDR3 region: CASSLGGATNEKLFF. In nucleotides, the CDR3 is TGTGCCAGCAGTTTAGGGGGCGCAACTAATGAAAAACTGTTTTTT. The V call is TRBV28, the J call TRBJ1-4; D is possibly TRBD1 (6 bases). This CDR3 contains 15 residues. The germline V gene encodes CDR1 MDHEN and CDR2 SYDVKM. V lost 2 bases and J lost 0, with 7 bases in between. Full variable domain (missing parts from reference TRBV28 and TRBJ1-4): DVKVTQSSRYLVKRTGEKVFLECVQDMDHENMFWYRQDPGLGLRLIYFSYDVKMKEKGDIPEGYSVSREKKERFSLILESASTNQTSMYLCASSLGGATNEKLFFGSGTQLSVL.

This clone has only one observation. The J gene is TRBJ2-1, the V gene TRBV14, with D hard to call. CDR3 size: 14 residues. Trimming took 6 bases from V and 3 from J, leaving 12 bases between them. CDR1 SGHDN and CDR2 FVKESK come from the germline V gene. In DNA form, the CDR3 reads TGTGCCAGCAGAAAATTGGGGAACTACAATGAGCAGTTCTTC. Translation gives CASRKLGNYNEQFF. Full variable domain (remainder filled in from reference TRBV14 and TRBJ2-1): EAGVTQFPSHSVIEKGQTVTLRCDPISGHDNLYWYRRVMGKEIKFLLHFVKESKQDESGMPNNRFLAERTGGTYSTLKVQPAELEDSGVYFCASRKLGNYNEQFFGPGTRLTVL.

V is TRBV19 and J is TRBJ1-3, with unresolved D. This CDR3 is 16 amino acids long. Germline lookup yields CDR1 LNHDA and CDR2 SQIVND (reference sequence). V was shortened by 5 bases and J by 2 bases, with 16 bases between the two germline ends. As DNA, the CDR3 is TGTGCCAGTAGTCCTAGAAGGGCGGTGACTGGAAACACCATATATTTT. Encoded protein: CASSPRRAVTGNTIYF.

The CDR3 DNA follows: TGTGCCAGCAGGAGGGACAGTTGGACTGAAGCTTTCTTT. As protein: CASRRDSWTEAFF. V usage is TRBV6-5 and J usage is TRBJ1-1, with 7 nucleotides matching TRBD1. V gave up 6 bases and J gave up 5 bases; unmatched junction bases: 6. The CDR3 is made up of 13 amino acids. Germline lookup yields CDR1 MNHEY and CDR2 SVGAGI.

V and J are TRBV5-1 and TRBJ2-2; 7 bases agree with TRBD1. The J segment lost 0 bases and the V segment lost 2 bases, leaving 7 bases of the junction unmatched. The CDR3 consists of 17 residues. Germline V gene sequence: CDR1 SGHRS, CDR2 YFSETQ. In nucleotides, the CDR3 is TGCGCCAGCAGCTTTCAACCGGGACAGTCGAACACCGGGGAGCTGTTTTTT. Its translation is CASSFQPGQSNTGELFF. The full variable domain, in which reference TRBV5-1 and TRBJ2-2 provide the parts outside the CDR3, is KAGVTQTPRYLIKTRGQQVTLSCSPISGHRSVSWYQQTPGQGLQFLFEYFSETQRNKGNFPGRFSGRQFSNSRSEMNVSTLELGDSALYLCASSFQPGQSNTGELFFGEGSRLTVL.

J is TRBJ2-2 and V is TRBV7-3; TRBD2 matches 12 bases. The V gene's germline CDR1 is SGHTA and CDR2 FQGTGA. The CDR3 length is 16 residues. The V and J ends lost 5 bases and 5 bases, in that order; junction bases with no gene match: 6. In nucleotides, the CDR3 is TGTGCCAGCAGCCTTTCTAGCGGGGGGGGGACCGGGGAGCTGTTTTTT. Amino acids: CASSLSSGGGTGELFF.

The V and J genes are TRBV21-1 and TRBJ2-1; no DNA check was done on the table's D call, TRBD1. TRBV21-1 is a listed pseudogene. The length of the CDR3 is 15 residues. The CDR3 bases are TGTGCCAGCAGCAAAGCCAGGGGGGCTTTCAATGAGCAGTTCTTC. Its translation: CASSKARGAFNEQFF.

This clone occurred once. V usage is TRBV2 and J usage is TRBJ2-1; 11 bases align to TRBD2. CDR1 and CDR2 from the germline V gene are SNHLY and FYNNEI. The CDR3 loop spans 15 amino acids. The trim removed 1 base at V and 7 bases at J, leaving 3 bases unmatched. DNA of the CDR3: TGTGCCAGCAGTGAAGTAGCGGGGGGGCGGAATGAGCAGTTCTTC. Its protein is CASSEVAGGRNEQFF.

V is TRBV9 and J is TRBJ1-4, with D hard to call. Germline V gene data show CDR1 as SGDLS and CDR2 as YYNGEE. This CDR3 region has 17 residues. Trimming cost V 2 bases and J 2 bases, with 16 bases left between them. The CDR3 nucleotides read TGTGCCAGCAGCGTCGGGGAGGAGTTTGGGACTAATGAAAAACTGTTTTTT. Translating gives CASSVGEEFGTNEKLFF.

V gene TRBV9 combines with J gene TRBJ2-3; 7 bases map to TRBD2. The CDR3 contains 15 residues. In germline, CDR1 is SGDLS, CDR2 YYNGEE. J was trimmed by 8 bases and V by 3 bases; bases with no gene match: 12. CDR3 sequence: CASSGREEVSVTQYF. The CDR3 nucleotides are TGTGCCAGCAGCGGCCGGGAGGAGGTTTCGGTTACGCAGTATTTT.

The rearrangement links TRBV10-3 to TRBJ2-5, with a tentative D call TRBD2 (6 bases). The CDR3 has 15 residues. The V end lost 5 bases, the J end lost 2 bases, and 15 bases lay between the germline ends. CDR1 is ENHRY, CDR2 SYGVKD, per germline. CDR3 protein: CAISSSGDSQETQYF. CDR3 DNA sequence: TGTGCCATCAGTAGCTCGGGAGACAGTCAAGAGACCCAGTACTTC.

The chain is built from TRBV5-4 and TRBJ2-7; D is perhaps TRBD1 or TRBD2 (5 bases each). Germline CDR1 is SGHNT and CDR2 is YYREEE (reference sequence). Trimming removed 4 bases at V and 2 bases at J, with 19 bases between. This CDR3 contains 16 residues. CDR3 in DNA: TGTGCCAGCAGCCGTGGGACCGCGAAAACCACCTACGAGCAGTACTTC. Encoded protein: CASSRGTAKTTYEQYF.

This chain links TRBV5-1 with TRBJ2-3, with D unclear. Germline CDR1 SGHRS, CDR2 YFSETQ. Trimming shortened V by 4 bases and J by 6 bases, and 12 bases separated the two germline ends. The CDR3 length is 13 residues. The CDR3 sequence: CASSTAGPDTQYF. CDR3 sequence (DNA): TGCGCCAGCAGCACCGCCGGGCCGGATACGCAGTATTTT.

J is TRBJ2-5 and V is TRBV11-2; D is uncertain. Per the germline V gene, CDR1 is SGHAT and CDR2 is FQNNGV. This CDR3 contains 14 residues. V lost 0 bases, J lost 0 bases, and 5 bases lay in between. CDR3 residues: CASSLDRNQETQYF. In DNA form, the CDR3 reads TGTGCCAGCAGCTTAGACAGAAACCAAGAGACCCAGTACTTC.

The rearrangement links TRBV11-3 to TRBJ2-2; D might be TRBD1 (6 bases). This CDR3 is 14 amino acids long. V was cut by 5 bases and J by 4 bases, with 11 bases left in between. CDR1 and CDR2 from the germline V gene are SGHNT and YENEEA. The CDR3 bases are TGTGCCAGCAGCCGTGGGACAAGCACCGGGGAGCTGTTTTTT. Residues: CASSRGTSTGELFF.

The chain recombines TRBV27 with TRBJ2-7, with D tentatively TRBD1 or TRBD2 (5 bases each). Germline-derived CDR1 and CDR2 are MNHEY and SMNVEV (reference sequence). CDR3 size: 14 residues. The V end was cut by 4 bases, the J end by 3 bases, with 13 bases between. CDR3 region: CASSYRGGNYEQYF. For the CDR3, the DNA is TGTGCCAGCAGTTATCGGGGCGGAAACTACGAGCAGTACTTC.

This clone showed up just once. The chain is built from TRBV11-2 and TRBJ1-2, with D unresolved. The CDR3 contains 13 residues. Per germline, CDR1 SGHAT and CDR2 FQNNGV. The V end lost 5 bases, the J end lost 6 bases, and 13 bases lay between the germline ends. CDR3 loop: CASSPSRGNGYTF. The CDR3 DNA follows: TGTGCCAGCAGCCCTTCCCGGGGAAATGGCTACACCTTC. The full variable domain, rest sourced from reference TRBV11-2 and TRBJ1-2, is EAGVAQSPRYKIIEKRQSVAFWCNPISGHATLYWYQQILGQGPKLLIQFQNNGVVDDSQLPKDRFSAERLKGVDSTLKIQPAKLEDSAVYLCASSPSRGNGYTFGSGTRLTVV.

The chain couples TRBV18 to TRBJ2-7, with D possibly being TRBD2 (6 bases). Between the trimmed V and J ends, which lost 3 bases and 10 bases, there was a span of 22 bases. The CDR3 consists of 15 residues. CDR1 is KGHSH, CDR2 LQKENI, per germline. CDR3 sequence reads: CASSPPNGGNSFQYF. The CDR3, as DNA: TGTGCCAGCTCACCCCCCAACGGGGGAAACTCTTTTCAGTACTTC.

The chain couples TRBV6-6 to TRBJ1-5; the D is unclear. Germline V gives CDR1 MNHNY, CDR2 SVGAGI (reference sequence). The ends were cut back, 6 bases at V and 6 bases at J, with 15 bases in the middle. The CDR3 is made up of 14 amino acids. The CDR3 spells CASRDWAGGQPQHF. Here the CDR3 DNA reads TGTGCCAGCAGAGACTGGGCAGGTGGTCAGCCCCAGCATTTT.